This T cell receptor beta chain is drawn from a study of T-cell reconstitution after alpha-beta-depleted transplantation in children. This clonotype was seen many times. Unique molecular identifiers tagged the TCRbeta library. TCRdb analysed the PCR reads with MiXCR anew, one entry per CDR3 protein. This table holds a few hundred thousand distinct CDR3 sequences, about a tenth found once. The CDR3 is made up of 18 amino acids. Looked up from germline, CDR1 is LNHNV and CDR2 is YYDKDF (reference sequence). Trimming cost V 7 bases and J 6 bases, with 28 bases left between them. The TCR sequence derives from a boy under three years old with acute myeloid leukemia, due to receive a stem cell transplant. The source was PBMCs, collected before TCRalphabeta/CD19-depleted stem cell transplant. The V and J genes are TRBV15 and TRBJ1-5; a possible D gene is TRBD1 (6 bases). CDR3 coding DNA: TGTGCCACCAACAACCCCACGAGGGGGGCGTCAGTTGGTCAGCCCCAGCATTTT. Translating gives CATNNPTRGASVGQPQHF.